The sequence of this TCR beta chain was determined in a study of response to subunit inactivated influenza vaccine. A word on this clonotype: Its specificity is not known.

Germline V gene sequence: CDR1 MNHEY, CDR2 SMNVEV (reference sequence). V shed 5 bases and J shed 5 bases, with 11 bases lying between them. This CDR3 region has 13 residues. Study results and caveats: The authors offered the suggestion that each seasonal influenza vaccination recruits few new T cells.

Each CDR3 protein is one row after TCRdb ran MiXCR on the RT-PCR reads. This table holds about 500,000 distinct CDR3 sequences, approximately 15% found once. The V gene is TRBV27, the J gene TRBJ2-3; perhaps TRBD1 as D (5 bases). The specimen was CD4+ T cells sorted from PBMCs, collected less than 30 months after vaccination. The receptor was derived from a man aged 45 to 75 who received an inactivated influenza vaccine. The CDR3 DNA follows: TGTGCCAGCAGTGCCGCTAGGGGAGATACGCAGTATTTT. Amino acid sequence: CASSAARGDTQYF.